The 10 T cell receptor beta chains below were found in one sample sequenced in a study of blood T cell repertoires in COVID-19. This table comes from immunoSEQ multiplex PCR, and its TCRdb copy is limited to in-frame clones, with some not included. In the table there are 150,000 to 200,000 clones, about 91% of which are singletons. The sample taken for sequencing was peripheral blood. These receptors all come from a woman aged 55-70 years who had recovered from COVID-19.

The chain couples TRBV27 to TRBJ1-1, with 7 bases matching TRBD1. Trimming cost V 3 bases and J 4 bases; bases outside gene matches: 2. The length of the CDR3 is 13 residues. The germline V gene has CDR1 MNHEY and CDR2 SMNVEV (reference sequence). The CDR3 region is CASSFDRATEAFF. CDR3 sequence (DNA): TGTGCCAGCAGTTTCGACAGGGCCACTGAAGCTTTCTTT.

The chain couples TRBV9 to TRBJ2-1; no clear D gene. The germline V and J ends were trimmed by 0 bases and 1 base, with 8 bases remaining between them. The CDR3 totals 15 residues. Germline CDR1 reads SGDLS; CDR2 reads YYNGEE. CDR3 DNA sequence: TGTGCCAGCAGCGTAGGTCCTAGTTCCTACAATGAGCAGTTCTTC. This sequence encodes CASSVGPSSYNEQFF.

This clone was observed a single time. The J gene is TRBJ2-3, the V gene TRBV18, with D maybe TRBD1 (6 bases). Germline-derived CDR1 and CDR2 are KGHSH and LQKENI. V lost 6 bases and J 4 bases, leaving 11 bases between the germline ends. CDR3 length: 13 residues. Written as DNA, the CDR3 is TGTGCCAGCTCCCCCAGGGGAGCAGATACGCAGTATTTT. Translated, it gives CASSPRGADTQYF. The variable domain in full, with the rest retrieved from reference TRBV18 and TRBJ2-3, is NAGVMQNPRHLVRRRGQEARLRCSPMKGHSHVYWYRQLPEEGLKFMVYLQKENIIDESGMPKERFSAEFPKEGPSILRIQQVVRGDSAAYFCASSPRGADTQYFGPGTRLTVL.

The chain links TRBV6-5 to TRBJ1-2, with 9 bases fitting TRBD1. The J segment lost 9 bases and the V segment lost 5 bases, leaving 4 bases of the junction unmatched. This CDR3 has 12 amino acids. From germline, CDR1 is MNHEY and CDR2 SVGAGI. This chain's CDR3 is CASSPGTGRYTF. For the CDR3, the DNA is TGTGCCAGCAGTCCGGGGACAGGGCGCTACACCTTC.

The chain is built from TRBV11-2 and TRBJ1-2; D is unclear. Trimming removed 4 bases from V and 0 bases from J, with 18 bases in between. The germline CDR1 and CDR2 sequences are SGHAT and FQNNGV. The CDR3 runs to 17 residues. The CDR3 DNA sequence: TGTGCCAGCAGCTCCAATACCAGAATTTTTTCTAACTATGGCTACACCTTC. Translation gives CASSSNTRIFSNYGYTF.

A few counts support this clone. V and J are TRBV7-9 and TRBJ2-7; 8 bases agree with TRBD2. Trimming removed 7 bases from V and 3 bases from J; junction bases left unmatched: 14. Per germline, CDR1 SEHNR and CDR2 FQNEAQ (reference sequence). The CDR3 totals 16 residues. CDR3 sequence reads: CASTKGGSGGGYEQYF. DNA of the CDR3: TGTGCCAGCACCAAAGGGGGGAGCGGGGGAGGCTACGAGCAGTACTTC. Full variable domain (remainder filled in from reference TRBV7-9 and TRBJ2-7): DTGVSQNPRHKITKRGQNVTFRCDPISEHNRLYWYRQTLGQGPEFLTYFQNEAQLEKSRLLSDRFSAERPKGSFSTLEIQRTEQGDSAMYLCASTKGGSGGGYEQYFGPGTRLTVT.

The rearrangement joins TRBV6-5 to TRBJ1-3; D gene uncertain. This CDR3 has 16 amino acids. The ends were cut back, 0 bases at V and 6 bases at J, with 15 bases in the middle. Germline V gene sequence: CDR1 MNHEY, CDR2 SVGAGI. CDR3: CASSYSTSGGVNTIYF. Here the CDR3 DNA reads TGTGCCAGCAGTTACTCTACTTCGGGCGGGGTAAACACCATATATTTT.

The chain employs TRBV7-8 and TRBJ1-3, with D tentatively TRBD1 (5 bases). V was shortened by 2 bases and J by 8 bases, with 16 bases between the two germline ends. The CDR3 consists of 15 residues. Germline V gives CDR1 SGHVS, CDR2 FQNEAQ. In nucleotides, the CDR3 is TGTGCCAGCAGCTTAATGCGCCAGGGCGTGGACACCATATATTTT. Amino acid sequence: CASSLMRQGVDTIYF.

The chain joins TRBV5-4 to TRBJ2-2; 8 bases are a match to TRBD2. Germline V gene sequence: CDR1 SGHNT, CDR2 YYREEE (reference sequence). V trimming: 3 bases; J trimming: 5 bases; junction bases outside the gene matches: 6. The CDR3 runs to 15 residues. CDR3 in amino acids: CASSYRGGNTGELFF. In DNA, the CDR3 is TGTGCCAGCAGCTATCGGGGGGGCAATACCGGGGAGCTGTTTTTT.

The chain is built from TRBV3-1 (or the pseudogene TRBV3-2) and TRBJ2-7; D gene uncertain. Germline assignment: CDR1 LGHDT and CDR2 YNNKEL (reference sequence). V was shortened by 2 bases and J by 1 base, with 9 bases between the two germline ends. The CDR3 loop spans 14 amino acids. CDR3 residues: CASSQSSQSYEQYF. Here the CDR3 DNA reads TGTGCCAGCAGCCAAAGTAGCCAGTCCTACGAGCAGTACTTC.